A selection of T cell receptor beta chains follows, all from one sample in a study of identifying expanded T cells in peripheral blood. Measured with immunoSEQ multiplex PCR; TCRdb has only the in-frame clones, and not every one. The sample shows 70,000 to 100,000 clones, roughly 90% of them seen only once. The sequenced material came from blood. Receptor source: a person between 18 and 75 years old in good health. Each CDR3 is given with its conserved first and last residue. The D gene is left open where the match is weak. Part of the rows lack a size; the others show once, few, many or a class for expanded clones.

v_call	j_call	d_call	clone_size	cdr3_aa	cdr3_nt
TRBV6-5	TRBJ2-7	.	.	CASSYVRAEQYF	TGTGCCAGCAGTTACGTCAGGGCCGAGCAGTACTTC
TRBV27	TRBJ2-7	.	.	CASSSQTAYEQYF	TGTGCCAGCAGTTCCCAGACAGCGTACGAGCAGTACTTC
TRBV5-4	TRBJ2-7	TRBD2	.	CASSLGSPGGLQYF	TGTGCCAGCAGCTTGGGTAGTCCGGGAGGTCTACAGTACTTC
TRBV6-4	TRBJ2-3	.	.	CASSYPPGVGTDTQYF	TGTGCCAGCAGTTACCCGCCGGGAGTGGGCACAGATACGCAGTATTTT
TRBV9	TRBJ2-3	.	.	CASSSRDSPADTQYF	TGTGCCAGCAGCTCTAGGGACTCCCCCGCAGATACGCAGTATTTT
TRBV28	TRBJ2-3	TRBD2	.	CASSWGGLAGWTDTQYF	TGTGCCAGCAGTTGGGGGGGACTAGCGGGGTGGACAGATACGCAGTATTTT
TRBV5-1	TRBJ2-5	.	.	CASSPSPGTLTETQYF	TGCGCCAGCAGCCCCAGTCCCGGGACCTTGACAGAGACCCAGTACTTC
TRBV10-1	TRBJ2-1	.	.	CASSAWRNNEQFF	TGCGCCAGCAGTGCTTGGCGGAACAATGAGCAGTTCTTC
TRBV19	TRBJ2-5	.	.	CASSVQETQYF	TGTGCCAGTAGTGTTCAAGAGACCCAGTACTTC
TRBV7-8	TRBJ2-2	.	.	CASSAYRVGGELFF	TGTGCCAGCAGCGCCTACAGGGTCGGCGGGGAGCTGTTTTTT
TRBV2	TRBJ2-7	TRBD2	once	CASRSGAAYEQYF	TGTGCCAGCAGAAGCGGGGCCGCCTACGAGCAGTACTTC
TRBV5-1	TRBJ1-3	TRBD1	.	CASSGGTGGFGNTIYF	TGCGCCAGCAGCGGCGGGACAGGGGGTTTTGGAAACACCATATATTTT
TRBV20-1	TRBJ1-5	.	.	CSAPHGHF	TGCAGTGCTCCACACGGGCATTTT
TRBV15	TRBJ1-5	TRBD1	.	CATSRSGTGVNQPQHF	TGTGCCACCAGCAGATCCGGGACAGGGGTCAATCAGCCCCAGCATTTT
TRBV5-8	TRBJ2-7	.	.	CASSPFGGYEQYF	TGTGCCAGCAGCCCGTTTGGCGGCTACGAGCAGTACTTC
TRBV4-2	TRBJ2-3	.	.	CASSLPRDSRDTQYF	TGTGCCAGCAGCCTTCCCCGGGACTCCAGAGATACGCAGTATTTT
TRBV13	TRBJ2-1	.	.	CASSLAMLTVYNEQFF	TGTGCCAGCAGCTTAGCTATGTTAACCGTTTACAATGAGCAGTTCTTC